Below are 9 T cell receptor beta chains sequenced from a single sample in a study of CD8+CD57+ T cells in acquired aplastic anemia. Genomic DNA acted as the template from which TCR beta VDJ combination and CDR3 sequence profiling were carried out. TCRdb reanalysed the reads using MiXCR and keeps one entry per CDR3 protein. The table lists some 200,000 distinct CDR3 sequences, under 55% of them singletons. Selection for sequencing was limited to patients who had shown CD8+CD57+ cell expansion by flow cytometry. The source material was sorted CD4+, CD8+, or CD8+CD57+ T cells (not recorded which) from PBMCs. Every receptor here comes from a human donor with aplastic anemia.

As for this clonotype: A read error may explain this, as a much larger clone is one base away. V usage is TRBV12-5 and J usage is TRBJ2-1; D ambiguous. The germline CDR1 and CDR2 sequences are LGHNT and FRNRAP. The CDR3 totals 13 residues. The DNA of the CDR3 is TGTGCCAGCAGTTCAGGCCCCCCCAGTGAGCAGTTCTTC. Translating gives CASSSGPPSEQFF.

In its sample, this clonotype was seen many times. This sequence joins TRBV14 and TRBJ1-5; D call uncertain. The CDR3 runs to 14 residues. Germline V gene sequence: CDR1 SGHDN, CDR2 FVKESK. V was clipped by 0 bases and J by 3 bases, with 6 bases between them. The CDR3 DNA follows: TGTGCCAGCAGCCAAGACGGAGTCAATCAGCCCCAGCATTTT. Encoded protein: CASSQDGVNQPQHF.

The chain recombines TRBV19 with TRBJ1-2; possible D gene TRBD1, 6 bases. This CDR3 is built from 15 residues. V was cut by 8 bases and J by 5 bases, with 21 bases left in between. Germline-derived CDR1 and CDR2 are LNHDA and SQIVND (reference sequence). For the CDR3, the DNA is TGTGCCAGTCAAACGCGGCAGGGGAGCACGTATGGCTACACCTTC. This sequence encodes CASQTRQGSTYGYTF.

This chain links TRBV29-1 with TRBJ2-3; 8 positions agree with TRBD1. This CDR3 has 13 amino acids. Trimming removed 4 bases from V and 6 bases from J; junction bases left unmatched: 6. Germline V CDR1 and CDR2: SQVTM, ANQGSEA. This chain's CDR3 is CSVVMTGADTQYF. CDR3 sequence (DNA): TGCAGCGTTGTGATGACAGGGGCGGATACGCAGTATTTT.

This chain connects TRBV7-2 to TRBJ1-2; TRBD1 might be the D (5 bases). Germline assignment: CDR1 SGHTA and CDR2 FQGNSA. The CDR3 covers 15 residues. The V end lost 1 base, the J end lost 8 bases, and 17 bases lay between the germline ends. The CDR3 is CASSLVLQGVFGYTF. Written as DNA, the CDR3 is TGTGCCAGCAGCTTAGTGCTTCAGGGTGTCTTCGGCTACACCTTC.

On this clonotype: Compared with germline, one end of the junction differs, possibly owing to a read error. The chain uses TRBV2 and TRBJ2-2; D might be TRBD1 (5 bases). From germline, CDR1 is SNHLY and CDR2 FYNNEI. The CDR3 length is 14 residues. This CDR3 reads CAGKETANTRELFF. DNA of the CDR3: TGTGCCGGCAAGGAGACAGCGAACACCAGGGAGCTGTTTTTT.

This clonotype appeared many times. This chain links TRBV7-6 with TRBJ1-1; a weak D match, TRBD1 (5 bases). V lost 2 bases, J lost 4 bases, and 8 bases lay in between. Germline assignment: CDR1 SGHVS and CDR2 FNYEAQ. There are 13 residues in the CDR3. The CDR3 DNA follows: TGTGCCAGCAGCTTAAGGAGGGGCACTGAAGCTTTCTTT. This translates into CASSLRRGTEAFF. The full variable domain, its missing parts supplied by reference TRBV7-6 and TRBJ1-1, is GAGVSQSPRYKVTKRGQDVALRCDPISGHVSLYWYRQALGQGPEFLTYFNYEAQQDKSGLPNDRFSAERPEGSISTLTIQRTEQRDSAMYRCASSLRRGTEAFFGQGTRLTVV.

The gene calls are TRBV2 and TRBJ1-1, with a possible D match to TRBD1 (5 bases). The CDR3 has 14 residues. CDR1 is SNHLY, CDR2 FYNNEI, per germline. Trimming shortened V by 3 bases and J by 4 bases, and 12 bases separated the two germline ends. The CDR3 DNA is TGTGCCAGCAGTGATGCCCCGCAGGGCACTGAAGCTTTCTTT. Amino acids: CASSDAPQGTEAFF. Together with reference TRBV2 and TRBJ1-1, the CDR3 gives the full variable domain: EPEVTQTPSHQVTQMGQEVILRCVPISNHLYFYWYRQILGQKVEFLVSFYNNEISEKSEIFDDQFSVERPDGSNFTLKIRSTKLEDSAMYFCASSDAPQGTEAFFGQGTRLTVV.

V usage is TRBV24-1 and J usage is TRBJ2-1; D perhaps matches TRBD2 (6 bases). Germline V gene lookup returns CDR1 KGHDR and CDR2 SFDVKD. The CDR3 sequence is 13 residues long. V lost 1 base to trimming and J lost 9 bases, with 9 bases between them. CDR3 DNA sequence: TGTGCCACCAGTGATTTTAAGCGGGTTGAGCAGTTCTTC. This gives the protein CATSDFKRVEQFF.